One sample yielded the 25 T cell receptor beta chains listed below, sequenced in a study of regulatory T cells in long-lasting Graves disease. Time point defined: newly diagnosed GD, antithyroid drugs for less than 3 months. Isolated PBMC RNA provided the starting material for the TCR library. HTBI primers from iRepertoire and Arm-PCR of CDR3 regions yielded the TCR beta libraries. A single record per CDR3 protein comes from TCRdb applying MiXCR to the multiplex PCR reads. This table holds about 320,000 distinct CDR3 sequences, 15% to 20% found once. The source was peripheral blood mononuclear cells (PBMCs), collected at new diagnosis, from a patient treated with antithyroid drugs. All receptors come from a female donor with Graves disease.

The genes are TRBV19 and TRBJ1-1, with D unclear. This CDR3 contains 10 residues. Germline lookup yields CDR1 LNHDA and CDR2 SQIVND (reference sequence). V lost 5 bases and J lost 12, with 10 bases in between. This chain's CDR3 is CASSDGISFF. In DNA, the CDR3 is TGTGCCAGTAGTGATGGAATCTCTTTCTTT.

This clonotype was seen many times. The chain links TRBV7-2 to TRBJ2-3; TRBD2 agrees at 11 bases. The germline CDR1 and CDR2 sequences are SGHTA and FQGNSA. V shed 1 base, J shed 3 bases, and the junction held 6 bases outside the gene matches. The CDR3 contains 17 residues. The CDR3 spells CASSLGASGRKTDTQYF. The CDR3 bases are TGTGCCAGCAGCTTAGGGGCTAGCGGGAGGAAGACAGATACGCAGTATTTT.

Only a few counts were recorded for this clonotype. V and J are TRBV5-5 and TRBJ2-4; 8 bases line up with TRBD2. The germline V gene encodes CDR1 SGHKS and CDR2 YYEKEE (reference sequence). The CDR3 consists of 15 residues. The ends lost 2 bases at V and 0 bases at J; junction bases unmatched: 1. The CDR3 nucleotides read TGTGCCAGCAGCTTTAGCGGGGTAGCCAAAAACATTCAGTACTTC. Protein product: CASSFSGVAKNIQYF.

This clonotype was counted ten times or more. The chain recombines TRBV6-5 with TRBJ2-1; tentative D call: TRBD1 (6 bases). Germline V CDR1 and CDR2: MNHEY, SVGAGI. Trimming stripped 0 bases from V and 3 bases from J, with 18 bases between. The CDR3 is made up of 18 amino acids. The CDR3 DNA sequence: TGTGCCAGCAGTTACTCGAATTCCAGGGGTTGGCTCTACAATGAGCAGTTCTTC. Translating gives CASSYSNSRGWLYNEQFF.

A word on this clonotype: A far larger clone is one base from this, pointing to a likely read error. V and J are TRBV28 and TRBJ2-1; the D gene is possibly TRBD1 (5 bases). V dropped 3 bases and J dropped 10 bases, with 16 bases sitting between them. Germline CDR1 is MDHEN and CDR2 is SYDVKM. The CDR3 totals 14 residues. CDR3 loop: CASSFLGALNEQFF. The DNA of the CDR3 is TGTGCCAGCAGTTTCCTAGGGGCGTTAAACGAGCAGTTCTTC.

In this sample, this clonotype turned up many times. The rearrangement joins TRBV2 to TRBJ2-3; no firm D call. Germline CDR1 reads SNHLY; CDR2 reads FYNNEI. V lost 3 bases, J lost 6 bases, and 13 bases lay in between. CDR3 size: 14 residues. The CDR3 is CASSDGWLGDTQYF. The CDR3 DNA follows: TGTGCCAGCAGTGATGGCTGGCTAGGGGATACGCAGTATTTT.

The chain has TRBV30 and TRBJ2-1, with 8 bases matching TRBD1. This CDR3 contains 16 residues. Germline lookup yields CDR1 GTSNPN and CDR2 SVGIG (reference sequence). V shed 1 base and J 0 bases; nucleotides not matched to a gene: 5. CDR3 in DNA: TGTGCCTGGAGTGCACATACAGGGGGCTCCTACAATGAGCAGTTCTTC. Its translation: CAWSAHTGGSYNEQFF.

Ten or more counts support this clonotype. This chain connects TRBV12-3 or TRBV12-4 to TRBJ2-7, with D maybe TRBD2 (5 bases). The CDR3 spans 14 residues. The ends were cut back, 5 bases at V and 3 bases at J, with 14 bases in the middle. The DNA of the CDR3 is TGTGCCAGCAGTCGGACTTCTTTCGGCTACGAGCAGTACTTC. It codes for CASSRTSFGYEQYF.

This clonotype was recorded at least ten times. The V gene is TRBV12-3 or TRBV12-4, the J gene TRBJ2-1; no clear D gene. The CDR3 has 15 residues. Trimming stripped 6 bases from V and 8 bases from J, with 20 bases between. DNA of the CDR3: TGTGCCAGCAGCCCGCGATCCGTTCTTCTCGATGAGCAGTTCTTC. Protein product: CASSPRSVLLDEQFF.

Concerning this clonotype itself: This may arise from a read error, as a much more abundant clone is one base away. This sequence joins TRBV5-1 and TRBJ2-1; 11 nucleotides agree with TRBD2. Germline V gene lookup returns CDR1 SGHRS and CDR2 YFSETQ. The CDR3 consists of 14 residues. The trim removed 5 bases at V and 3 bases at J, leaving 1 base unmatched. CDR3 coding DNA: TGCGCCAGCAGTAGCGGGAGGGGCTACAATGAGCAGTTCTTC. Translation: CASSSGRGYNEQFF.

The CDR3 here is CASVLRGSFSGANVLTF. The CDR3 DNA reads TGTGCCAGCGTCCTCAGGGGGTCCTTTTCTGGGGCCAACGTCCTGACTTTC. The chain links TRBV19 to TRBJ2-6; 7 bases align to TRBD1. V dropped 9 bases and J dropped 1; count of bases not matched to a gene: 12. The CDR3 is made up of 17 amino acids. Germline assignment: CDR1 LNHDA and CDR2 SQIVND (reference sequence).

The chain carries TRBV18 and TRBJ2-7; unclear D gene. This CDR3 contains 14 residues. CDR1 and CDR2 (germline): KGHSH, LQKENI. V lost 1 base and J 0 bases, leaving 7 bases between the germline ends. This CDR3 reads CASSPRPSSYEQYF. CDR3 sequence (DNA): TGTGCCAGCTCACCACGTCCGAGCTCCTACGAGCAGTACTTC.

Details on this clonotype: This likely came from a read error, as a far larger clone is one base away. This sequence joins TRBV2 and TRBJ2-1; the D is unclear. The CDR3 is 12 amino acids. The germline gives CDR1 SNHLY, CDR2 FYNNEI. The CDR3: CASSRSYNERFF. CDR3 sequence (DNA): TGTGCCAGCAGCCGGTCCTACAATGAGCGGTTCTTC.

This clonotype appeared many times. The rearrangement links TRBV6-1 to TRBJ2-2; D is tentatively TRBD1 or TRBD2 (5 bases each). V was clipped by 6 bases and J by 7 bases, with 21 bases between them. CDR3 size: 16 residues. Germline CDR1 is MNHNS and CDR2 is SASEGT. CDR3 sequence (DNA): TGTGCCAGCAGACTACGGACGGGATTTGGGGGCGGGGAGCTGTTTTTT. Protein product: CASRLRTGFGGGELFF.

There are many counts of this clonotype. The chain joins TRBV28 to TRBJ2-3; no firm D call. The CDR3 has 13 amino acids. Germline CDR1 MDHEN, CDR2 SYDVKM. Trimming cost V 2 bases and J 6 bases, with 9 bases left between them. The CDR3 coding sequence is TGTGCCAGCAGTTTACCAGCCAGGGATACGCAGTATTTT. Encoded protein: CASSLPARDTQYF.

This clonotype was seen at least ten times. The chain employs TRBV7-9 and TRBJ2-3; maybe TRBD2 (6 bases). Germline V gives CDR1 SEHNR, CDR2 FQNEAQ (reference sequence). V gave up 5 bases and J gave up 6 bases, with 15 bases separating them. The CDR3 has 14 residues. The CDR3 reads CASSPSGSGDTQYF. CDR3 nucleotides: TGTGCCAGCAGCCCCAGCGGGTCGGGGGATACGCAGTATTTT.

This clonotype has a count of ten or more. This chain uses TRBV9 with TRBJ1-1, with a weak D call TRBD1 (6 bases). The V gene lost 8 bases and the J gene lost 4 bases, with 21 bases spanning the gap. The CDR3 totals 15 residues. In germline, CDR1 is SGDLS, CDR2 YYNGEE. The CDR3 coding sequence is TGTGCCAGTCAAGGGGGGGGCGGGGGTGGCACTGAAGCTTTCTTT. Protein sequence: CASQGGGGGGTEAFF.

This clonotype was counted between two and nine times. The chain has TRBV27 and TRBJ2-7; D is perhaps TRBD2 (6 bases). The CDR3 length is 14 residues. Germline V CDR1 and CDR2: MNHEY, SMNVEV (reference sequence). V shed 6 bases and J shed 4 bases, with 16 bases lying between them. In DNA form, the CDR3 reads TGTGCCAGCAGCCCCGACGGGGGTAAATACGAGCAGTACTTC. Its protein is CASSPDGGKYEQYF.

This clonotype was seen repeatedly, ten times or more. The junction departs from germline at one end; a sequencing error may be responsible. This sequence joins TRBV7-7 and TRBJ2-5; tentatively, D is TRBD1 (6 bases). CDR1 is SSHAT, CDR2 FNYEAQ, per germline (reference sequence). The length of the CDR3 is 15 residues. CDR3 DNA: TGTGCTAGCAGCTTAGTGGCAGGGGTCCAAGAGACCCAGTACTTC. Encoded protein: CASSLVAGVQETQYF.

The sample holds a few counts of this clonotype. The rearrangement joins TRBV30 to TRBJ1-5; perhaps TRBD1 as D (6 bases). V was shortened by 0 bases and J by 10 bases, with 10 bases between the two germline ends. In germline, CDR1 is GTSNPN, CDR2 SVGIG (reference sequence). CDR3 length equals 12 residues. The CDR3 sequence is CAWSVGGIPQHF. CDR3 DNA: TGTGCCTGGAGTGTAGGGGGAATTCCCCAGCATTTT. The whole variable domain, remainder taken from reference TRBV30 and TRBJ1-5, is SQTIHQWPATLVQPVGSPLSLECTVEGTSNPNLYWYRQAAGRGLQLLFYSVGIGQISSEVPQNLSASRPQDRQFILSSKKLLLSDSGFYLCAWSVGGIPQHFGDGTRLSIL.

The CDR3 coding sequence is TGCGCCAGCAGCCAAGCATCAGTGGCTGAGCAGTTCTTC. Its translation is CASSQASVAEQFF. V is TRBV4-1 and J is TRBJ2-1; D gene uncertain. V was trimmed by 1 base and J by 9 bases, leaving 10 bases between them. The CDR3 spans 13 residues. Germline lookup yields CDR1 MGHRA and CDR2 YSYEKL.

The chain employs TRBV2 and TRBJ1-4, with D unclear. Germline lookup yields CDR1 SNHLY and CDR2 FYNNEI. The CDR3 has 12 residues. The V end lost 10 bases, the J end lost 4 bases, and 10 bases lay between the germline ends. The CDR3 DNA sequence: TGTGCCATCAGCGGCAGTAATGAAAAACTGTTTTTT. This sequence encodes CAISGSNEKLFF.

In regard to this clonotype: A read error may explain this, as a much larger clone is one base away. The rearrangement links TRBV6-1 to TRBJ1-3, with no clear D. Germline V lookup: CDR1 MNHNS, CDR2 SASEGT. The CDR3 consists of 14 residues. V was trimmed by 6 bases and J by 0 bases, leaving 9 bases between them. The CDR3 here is CASSAESSGNTIYF. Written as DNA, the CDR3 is TGTGCCAGCAGCGCCGAGTCCTCTGGAAACACCATATATTTT.

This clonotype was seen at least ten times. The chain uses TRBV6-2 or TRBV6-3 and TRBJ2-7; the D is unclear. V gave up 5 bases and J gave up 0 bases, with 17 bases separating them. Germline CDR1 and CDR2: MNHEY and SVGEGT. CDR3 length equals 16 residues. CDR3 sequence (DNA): TGTGCCAGCAGTGAAGCTTCCGGTCAGCCCTCCTACGAGCAGTACTTC. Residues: CASSEASGQPSYEQYF.

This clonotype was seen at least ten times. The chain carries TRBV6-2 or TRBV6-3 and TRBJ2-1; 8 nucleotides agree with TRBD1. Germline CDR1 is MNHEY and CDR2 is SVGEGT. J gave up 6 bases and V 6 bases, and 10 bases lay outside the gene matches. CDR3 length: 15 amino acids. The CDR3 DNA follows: TGTGCCAGCAGCCCCGGGACAGGTCGACTCAATGAGCAGTTCTTC. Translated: CASSPGTGRLNEQFF.